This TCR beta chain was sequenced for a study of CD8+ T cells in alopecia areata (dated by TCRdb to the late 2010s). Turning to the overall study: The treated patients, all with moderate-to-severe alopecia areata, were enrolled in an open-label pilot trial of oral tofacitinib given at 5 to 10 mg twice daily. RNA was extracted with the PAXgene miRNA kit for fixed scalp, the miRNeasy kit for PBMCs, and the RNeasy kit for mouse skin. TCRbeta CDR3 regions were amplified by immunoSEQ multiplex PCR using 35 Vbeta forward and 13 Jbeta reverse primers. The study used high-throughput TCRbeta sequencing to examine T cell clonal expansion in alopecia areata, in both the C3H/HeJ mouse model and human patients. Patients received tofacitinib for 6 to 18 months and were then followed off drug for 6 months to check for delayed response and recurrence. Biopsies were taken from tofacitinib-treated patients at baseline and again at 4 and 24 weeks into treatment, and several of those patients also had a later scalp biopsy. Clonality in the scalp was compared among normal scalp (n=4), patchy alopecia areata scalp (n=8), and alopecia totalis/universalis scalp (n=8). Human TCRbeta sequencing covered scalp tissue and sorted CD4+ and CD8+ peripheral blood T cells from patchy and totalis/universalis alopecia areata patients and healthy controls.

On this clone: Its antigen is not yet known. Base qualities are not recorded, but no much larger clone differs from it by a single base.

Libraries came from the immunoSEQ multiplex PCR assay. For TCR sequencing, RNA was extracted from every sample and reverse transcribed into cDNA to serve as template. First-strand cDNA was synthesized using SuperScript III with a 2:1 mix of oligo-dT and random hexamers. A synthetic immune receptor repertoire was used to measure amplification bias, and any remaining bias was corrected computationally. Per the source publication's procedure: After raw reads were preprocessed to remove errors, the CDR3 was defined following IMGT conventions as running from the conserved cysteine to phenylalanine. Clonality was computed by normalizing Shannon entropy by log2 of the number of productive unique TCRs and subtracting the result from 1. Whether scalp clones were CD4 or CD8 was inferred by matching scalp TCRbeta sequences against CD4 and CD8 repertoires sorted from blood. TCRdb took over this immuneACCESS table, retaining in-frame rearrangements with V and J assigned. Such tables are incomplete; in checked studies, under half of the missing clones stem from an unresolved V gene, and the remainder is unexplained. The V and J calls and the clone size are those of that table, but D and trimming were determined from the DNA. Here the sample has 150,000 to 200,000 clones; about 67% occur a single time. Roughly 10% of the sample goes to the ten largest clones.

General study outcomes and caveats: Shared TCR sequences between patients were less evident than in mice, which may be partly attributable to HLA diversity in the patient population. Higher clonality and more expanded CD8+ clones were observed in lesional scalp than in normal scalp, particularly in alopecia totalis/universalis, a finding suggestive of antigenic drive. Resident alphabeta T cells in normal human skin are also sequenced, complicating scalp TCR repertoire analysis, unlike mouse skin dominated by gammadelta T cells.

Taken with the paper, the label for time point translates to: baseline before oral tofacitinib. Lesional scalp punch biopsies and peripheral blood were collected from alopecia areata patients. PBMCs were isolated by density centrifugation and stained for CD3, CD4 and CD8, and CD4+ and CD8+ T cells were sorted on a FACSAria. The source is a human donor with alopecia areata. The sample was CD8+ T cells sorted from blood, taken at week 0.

CDR3 sequence: CASSFTGSGQPQHF. The nucleotides read TGTGCCAGCAGCTTTACAGGGTCGGGTCAGCCCCAGCATTTT. The rearrangement joined TRBV11-1 to TRBJ1-5; matching of 6 bases hints at TRBD1 as the D gene. CDR3 length: 14 amino acids, cysteine to phenylalanine. The retained sequence is limited to the CDR3, 42 bases, with the frame set at the first base. CDR1 SGHAT and CDR2 FQDESV are derived from the germline V gene (reference sequence). The trim is 3 bases for V and 6 bases for J, with a gap of 12 bases between the germline ends. This CDR3, with the reference TRBV11-1 and TRBJ1-5 proteins standing in past its ends, gives the full variable domain EAEVAQSPRYKITEKSQAVAFWCDPISGHATLYWYRQILGQGPELLVQFQDESVVDDSQLPKDRFSAERLKGVDSTLKIQPAELGDSAMYLCASSFTGSGQPQHFGDGTRLSIL.